The 28 T cell receptor beta chains below were found in one sample sequenced in a study of cytomegalovirus exposure and HLA in healthy donors. Profiled with immunoSEQ multiplex PCR; TCRdb holds only in-frame clones, not every one. This sample has approximately 180,000 clones, with around 88% found just once. The sequenced sample consisted of PBMCs. The source of these receptors is a woman aged 18-29 years in good health and CMV-seronegative.

This clone was observed a handful of times. CDR3 region: CATHRALLNGYTF. The CDR3 DNA sequence: TGTGCCACCCACAGGGCTCTCCTTAATGGCTACACCTTC. The rearrangement uses TRBV19 and TRBJ1-2; D may be TRBD1 (6 bases). The V gene lost 10 bases and the J gene lost 6 bases, with 18 bases spanning the gap. The length of the CDR3 is 13 residues. CDR1 LNHDA and CDR2 SQIVND come from the germline V gene (reference sequence).

This chain joins TRBV11-2 and TRBJ1-5; the D is unclear. Germline lookup yields CDR1 SGHAT and CDR2 FQNNGV. The CDR3 extends over 13 amino acids. Trimming shortened V by 0 bases and J by 5 bases, and 5 bases separated the two germline ends. Written as DNA, the CDR3 is TGTGCCAGCAGCTTAGAGAGGGATCAGCCCCAGCATTTT. This codes for CASSLERDQPQHF.

This sequence joins TRBV5-1 and TRBJ2-1; 7 positions match TRBD2. Losses at the gene ends were 2 bases for V and 7 bases for J; bases not matched to a gene: 9. This CDR3 contains 15 residues. Germline CDR1 is SGHRS and CDR2 is YFSETQ. The CDR3 DNA is TGCGCCAGCAGCTTAGTTTTGGGAGGGCCAAATGAGCAGTTCTTC. Its translation: CASSLVLGGPNEQFF.

V is TRBV7-8 and J is TRBJ2-7; D is possibly TRBD1 (6 bases). The CDR3 runs 13 residues. The V gene's germline CDR1 is SGHVS and CDR2 FQNEAQ. Trimming took off 5 bases at V and 2 bases at J, with 10 bases between the two ends. The CDR3 sequence is CASSQRTAYEQYF. The DNA for the CDR3 is TGTGCCAGCAGCCAGAGGACAGCCTACGAGCAGTACTTC.

The rearrangement uses TRBV4-1 and TRBJ1-2; TRBD1 agrees at 12 bases. This CDR3 region has 16 residues. The ends lost 2 bases at V and 3 bases at J; junction bases unmatched: 4. CDR1 is MGHRA and CDR2 is YSYEKL in the germline V gene. The CDR3 sequence: CASSQSGTGGYYGYTF. In DNA form, the CDR3 reads TGCGCCAGCAGCCAATCCGGGACAGGGGGCTACTATGGCTACACCTTC.

A note on this clone: This specimen includes other DNA sequences encoding the same CDR3. V and J are TRBV5-1 and TRBJ1-4; TRBD1 matches 9 bases. Per germline, CDR1 SGHRS and CDR2 YFSETQ. V trimming: 4 bases; J trimming: 4 bases; junction bases outside the gene matches: 2. This CDR3 contains 14 residues. The CDR3 here is CASSTGQGNEKLFF. CDR3 in DNA: TGCGCCAGCAGCACGGGACAGGGTAATGAAAAACTGTTTTTT.

The V and J genes are TRBV5-4 and TRBJ1-2; D not certain. Per the germline V gene, CDR1 is SGHNT and CDR2 is YYREEE (reference sequence). The length of the CDR3 is 14 residues. V was trimmed by 4 bases and J by 6 bases, leaving 16 bases between them. DNA of the CDR3: TGTGCCAGCAGCCCAACCCTCAGTTATCATGGCTACACCTTC. Translating it yields CASSPTLSYHGYTF. The full variable domain, rest sourced from reference TRBV5-4 and TRBJ1-2, is ETGVTQSPTHLIKTRGQQVTLRCSSQSGHNTVSWYQQALGQGPQFIFQYYREEENGRGNFPPRFSGLQFPNYSSELNVNALELDDSALYLCASSPTLSYHGYTFGSGTRLTVV.

The chain carries TRBV25-1 and TRBJ1-3; D not resolved. Looked up from germline, CDR1 is MGHDK and CDR2 is SYGVNS. The CDR3 runs to 12 residues. V was trimmed by 1 base and J by 8 bases, leaving 6 bases between them. CDR3 amino acids: CASSEFGYTIYF. The CDR3 DNA reads as TGTGCCAGCAGTGAATTCGGGTACACCATATATTTT.

The V and J genes are TRBV28 and TRBJ2-5; D remains unclear. The CDR3 extends over 16 amino acids. Trimming shortened V by 7 bases and J by 0 bases, and 18 bases separated the two germline ends. Germline V gene lookup returns CDR1 MDHEN and CDR2 SYDVKM. The CDR3 bases are TGTGCCAGCATCAGAACCGGGTCCTCTTACCAAGAGACCCAGTACTTC. As protein: CASIRTGSSYQETQYF.

The DNA of the CDR3 is TGTGCCAGCAGCTTAACGGATGCCGGGACAACCCCCTACGAGCAGTACTTC. Translated, it gives CASSLTDAGTTPYEQYF. This chain joins TRBV11-1 and TRBJ2-7, with D perhaps matching TRBD1 (6 bases). Trimming took off 2 bases at V and 2 bases at J, with 19 bases between the two ends. This CDR3 is built from 17 residues. Germline V CDR1 and CDR2: SGHAT, FQDESV (reference sequence).

V gene TRBV6-4 combines with J gene TRBJ1-2, with TRBD1 matching over 7 bases. The CDR3 runs 15 residues. Trimming took 6 bases from V and 3 from J; bases not matched to a gene: 10. Germline CDR1 and CDR2: MRHNA and SNTAGT. CDR3 residues: CASSPGGYRDYGYTF. CDR3 DNA: TGTGCCAGCAGCCCAGGGGGGTACAGGGACTATGGCTACACCTTC.

For this clone: One end of the junction fails to match germline, which may point to a read error. The chain joins TRBV5-4 to TRBJ1-1; 7 nucleotides align to TRBD1. Germline CDR1 is SGHNT and CDR2 is YYREEE (reference sequence). The CDR3 is made up of 14 amino acids. CDR3: CASGLGGRNTEAFF. The CDR3, as DNA: TGTGCCAGCGGCTTAGGGGGCAGGAACACTGAAGCTTTCTTT.

The CDR3 region has the DNA TGTGCCAGTAGTAGGCAGTCCTTCGGGGAGCTGTTTTTT. Amino acids: CASSRQSFGELFF. This sequence joins TRBV19 and TRBJ2-2; D is ambiguous. The CDR3 extends over 13 amino acids. V lost 4 bases to trimming and J lost 7 bases, with 10 bases between them. The germline gives CDR1 LNHDA, CDR2 SQIVND (reference sequence).

The chain recombines TRBV4-1 with TRBJ1-6, with 7 bases matching TRBD1. J lost 11 bases, V lost 1 base, and 8 bases had no gene match. Germline lookup yields CDR1 MGHRA and CDR2 YSYEKL. This CDR3 is built from 15 residues. Written as DNA, the CDR3 is TGCGCCAGCAGCCAAGTAGTAGGGGGCGAAGCACCCCTCCACTTT. This translates into CASSQVVGGEAPLHF.

The chain links TRBV6-1 to TRBJ2-7; TRBD2 might be the D (5 bases). There are 15 residues in the CDR3. CDR1 and CDR2 (germline): MNHNS, SASEGT. Trimming took 8 bases from V and 5 from J, leaving 22 bases between them. The CDR3 DNA reads as TGTGCCAGCTCCGGATACAGAGGGCCCAGTAACGAGCAGTACTTC. It encodes CASSGYRGPSNEQYF.

The chain employs TRBV6-5 and TRBJ1-3; 8 bases are a match to TRBD1. With 0 bases clipped from V and 5 bases from J, the junction kept 3 bases outside the gene matches. CDR3 length equals 15 residues. Per germline, CDR1 MNHEY and CDR2 SVGAGI. The CDR3 bases are TGTGCCAGCAGTTACTCAAGGACAGGGAGAAACACCATATATTTT. Protein product: CASSYSRTGRNTIYF.

V usage is TRBV6-4 and J usage is TRBJ2-1; TRBD2 might be the D (6 bases). This CDR3 has 14 residues. V was clipped by 0 bases and J by 6 bases, with 9 bases between them. Germline-derived CDR1 and CDR2 are MRHNA and SNTAGT. The CDR3 DNA reads as TGTGCCAGCAGTGACTCTACTAGCCCCAATGAGCAGTTCTTC. It specifies CASSDSTSPNEQFF.

This clone was counted only a few times. The J gene is TRBJ1-6, the V gene TRBV2; D is perhaps TRBD1 (5 bases). This CDR3 region has 14 residues. The V end was cut by 8 bases, the J end by 12 bases, with 20 bases between. Per the germline V gene, CDR1 is SNHLY and CDR2 is FYNNEI. In nucleotides, the CDR3 is TGTGCCAGCCGACATACAAGATCGGGGGAACCCCTCCACTTT. Amino acid sequence: CASRHTRSGEPLHF.

The gene calls are TRBV19 and TRBJ1-1; D gene ambiguous. Germline V lookup: CDR1 LNHDA, CDR2 SQIVND (reference sequence). Trimming took off 6 bases at V and 3 bases at J, with 17 bases between the two ends. The CDR3 contains 15 residues. The CDR3 loop is CASSTIWVQDTEAFF. CDR3 bases: TGTGCCAGTAGCACAATCTGGGTTCAGGACACTGAAGCTTTCTTT.

The CDR3 sequence is CASSPPGLAGETQYF. CDR3 sequence (DNA): TGTGCCAGCAGTCCCCCCGGACTAGCGGGAGAGACCCAGTACTTC. The rearrangement links TRBV27 to TRBJ2-5; TRBD2 aligns across 11 bases. Germline V lookup: CDR1 MNHEY, CDR2 SMNVEV (reference sequence). V gave up 5 bases and J gave up 4 bases; unmatched junction bases: 6. The CDR3 length is 15 residues.

V is TRBV18 and J is TRBJ2-1; 8 nucleotides agree with TRBD1. Germline V CDR1 and CDR2: KGHSH, LQKENI. This CDR3 spans 16 amino acids. With V trimmed by 0 bases and J by 0 bases, 1 base remained unmatched. The CDR3 protein is CASSPPGQGSYNEQFF. For the CDR3, the DNA is TGTGCCAGCTCACCACCCGGACAGGGCTCCTACAATGAGCAGTTCTTC.

The CDR3, as DNA: TGTGCCAGCAGCTTGGGAAGCGGGGGGGCGGGTACGCAGTATTTT. Its translation: CASSLGSGGAGTQYF. The chain carries TRBV5-4 and TRBJ2-3, with 10 bases matching TRBD2. V gave up 0 bases and J gave up 8 bases; unmatched junction bases: 6. CDR3 length: 15 residues. The germline CDR1 and CDR2 sequences are SGHNT and YYREEE (reference sequence). Full variable domain (missing parts from reference TRBV5-4 and TRBJ2-3): ETGVTQSPTHLIKTRGQQVTLRCSSQSGHNTVSWYQQALGQGPQFIFQYYREEENGRGNFPPRFSGLQFPNYSSELNVNALELDDSALYLCASSLGSGGAGTQYFGPGTRLTVL.

The gene calls are TRBV7-9 and TRBJ2-1; D remains ambiguous. CDR3 size: 15 residues. The V and J ends lost 5 bases and 4 bases respectively, with 15 bases between them. Per germline, CDR1 SEHNR and CDR2 FQNEAQ (reference sequence). CDR3: CASSVQQTKYNEQFF. The CDR3 DNA is TGTGCCAGCAGCGTACAGCAAACCAAGTACAATGAGCAGTTCTTC.

The chain links TRBV6-4 to TRBJ2-1; 11 bases map to TRBD2. V was pared by 5 bases and J by 8 bases, with 8 bases of the junction left unmatched. The germline V gene encodes CDR1 MRHNA and CDR2 SNTAGT. This CDR3 spans 15 amino acids. The CDR3 loop is CASSFSGRGFDEQFF. The CDR3 bases are TGTGCCAGCAGTTTTAGCGGGAGGGGGTTCGATGAGCAGTTCTTC.

This chain joins TRBV7-2 and TRBJ2-5; 7 bases are a match to TRBD1. The V gene's germline CDR1 is SGHTA and CDR2 FQGNSA. This CDR3 has 17 amino acids. With 2 bases clipped from V and 2 bases from J, the junction kept 11 bases outside the gene matches. CDR3 in amino acids: CASSLRFFTGVQETQYF. The CDR3 DNA reads as TGTGCCAGCAGCTTACGGTTTTTTACAGGGGTTCAAGAGACCCAGTACTTC.

The chain recombines TRBV4-2 with TRBJ2-2, with 8 bases that match TRBD1. CDR1 and CDR2 from the germline V gene are LGHNA and YNFKEQ. CDR3 length: 19 residues. J lost 2 bases, V lost 0 bases, and 11 bases had no gene match. CDR3 coding DNA: TGTGCCAGCAGCCAAGATTTGAACGGCAGGGGGCGAAACACCGGGGAGCTGTTTTTT. It specifies CASSQDLNGRGRNTGELFF.

The chain is built from TRBV10-3 and TRBJ2-3; perhaps TRBD2 as D (5 bases). The CDR3 has 16 residues. The V gene's germline CDR1 is ENHRY and CDR2 SYGVKD. The V and J ends lost 0 bases and 1 base respectively, with 11 bases between them. CDR3 DNA sequence: TGTGCCATCAGTGAGTCGTCCCCCGGGGGCACAGATACGCAGTATTTT. It encodes CAISESSPGGTDTQYF.

V is TRBV9 and J is TRBJ1-6; 7 nucleotides match TRBD1. There are 15 residues in the CDR3. CDR1 SGDLS and CDR2 YYNGEE come from the germline V gene. After removal of 3 bases from V and 9 bases from J, the junction contained 9 bases not matched to a gene. CDR3 bases: TGTGCCAGCAGCGGGAGGGTACAGGGGAGTTCACCCCTCCACTTT. This gives the protein CASSGRVQGSSPLHF.